A selection of T cell receptor beta chains follows, all from one sample in a study of T cells in Graves' hyperthyroidism and ophthalmopathy. TCRdb re-called the multiplex PCR reads through MiXCR, storing one row per CDR3 protein. The sample shows around 480,000 distinct CDR3 sequences, 13% to 15% of them seen only once. Sequencing input: blood. The source of these receptors is a woman between 18 and 30 years old with Graves' hyperthyroidism. The CDR3 runs from the conserved cysteine through the conserved F or W.

CASSLDQNTEAFF	TRBJ1-1	13	TRBV5-4
CASGLPAGNTIYF	TRBJ1-3	13	TRBV12-5
CSARGPGQGKVGHSPLHF	TRBJ1-6	18	TRBV20-1
CASSRRRPPYEQYF	TRBJ2-7	14	TRBV11-1
CASSLGGTSGIQETQYF	TRBJ2-5	17	TRBV12-3/TRBV12-4
CASSEAGRSEAFF	TRBJ1-1	13	TRBV2
CASSSGKSGPSMHEYQPQHF	TRBJ1-5	20	TRBV6-1
CASSEYENTQYF	TRBJ2-3	12	TRBV6-1
CASSYGRGLSTEAFF	TRBJ1-1	15	TRBV6-1
CASNVGSGIEQFF	TRBJ2-1	13	TRBV19
CASSVRRGSGANVLTF	TRBJ2-6	16	TRBV9
CASSSLTPGGGEQFF	TRBJ2-1	15	TRBV7-3
CSARVLGQHFLPLHF	TRBJ1-6	15	TRBV20-1
CSARKDSTDTQYF	TRBJ2-3	13	TRBV20-1
CATSGPGTHEQYF	TRBJ2-7	13	TRBV24-1
CASSTGLEQFF	TRBJ2-1	11	TRBV19
CASSRGSSVVSETQYF	TRBJ2-5	16	TRBV5-8
CASSFDRSFGYTF	TRBJ1-2	13	TRBV12-3/TRBV12-4
CASSQRTGLGKNIQYF	TRBJ2-4	16	TRBV5-1
CASSLRGGRDRAEQFF	TRBJ2-1	16	TRBV7-9
CASSPPGGNSPPHF	TRBJ1-6	14	TRBV18
CASRRGGQPQHF	TRBJ1-5	12	TRBV12-3/TRBV12-4
CSARDRLAGLYEQYF	TRBJ2-7	15	TRBV20-1
CASSLEGGLTEAFF	TRBJ1-1	14	TRBV27
CSANSPGRGVDTQYF	TRBJ2-3	15	TRBV20-1
CATSTQTSPNTQYF	TRBJ2-3	14	TRBV15
CSARDQVAEGFEAKNIQYF	TRBJ2-4	19	TRBV20-1
CASSRSSSTGELFF	TRBJ2-2	14	TRBV12-3/TRBV12-4
CASSYMDTTDTQYF	TRBJ2-3	14	TRBV6-1
CASSSHQPQHF	TRBJ1-5	11	TRBV28
CASSQDLGGSIRRTQYF	TRBJ2-5	17	TRBV4-2
CASSPRGLAGGGINEQFF	TRBJ2-1	18	TRBV12-3/TRBV12-4
CASSGRRARDEQYF	TRBJ2-7	14	TRBV19
CASTQTGVNTIYF	TRBJ1-3	13	TRBV7-9
CASSLRGDSGREQYF	TRBJ2-7	15	TRBV7-9
CASSEGLAGEQYF	TRBJ2-7	13	TRBV2
CASSYSSENIQYF	TRBJ2-4	13	TRBV6-2/TRBV6-3
CATSRDDRAAGGYTF	TRBJ1-2	15	TRBV15
CASSSQPYTDLLAKNIQYF	TRBJ2-4	19	TRBV5-1
CAILTSGRDNEQFF	TRBJ2-1	14	TRBV10-3
CAISSRGENTEAFF	TRBJ1-1	14	TRBV10-3
CASSVGPAGGYTDTQYF	TRBJ2-3	17	TRBV9
CASEGRTYGYTF	TRBJ1-2	12	TRBV10-2
CANGPGGKIRETQYF	TRBJ2-5	15	TRBV7-2
CASSHGQGILNTQYF	TRBJ2-3	15	TRBV13
CASSLVGEETQYF	TRBJ2-5	13	TRBV12-3/TRBV12-4
CASSKTSGSSYNEQFF	TRBJ2-1	16	TRBV7-3
CASCRGGTGNTIYF	TRBJ1-3	14	TRBV2
CSVEPQGLADSSYNEQFF	TRBJ2-1	18	TRBV29-1
CASSLGAVTDTQYF	TRBJ2-3	14	TRBV11-3
CASKSGTGSSQHF	TRBJ1-5	13	TRBV27
CSARLSGSYEQYF	TRBJ2-7	13	TRBV20-1
CASSLVGATNYGYTF	TRBJ1-2	15	TRBV12-3/TRBV12-4